The 16 T cell receptor beta chains presented below share a single source sample, sequenced in a study of metastatic and nonmetastatic thyroid tumors (dated by TCRdb to 2020 to 2021). The library came from PCR. Reads for this sample came from an Illumina HiSeq 4000. Starting from the raw public reads, TCRdb applied fastp trimming at Q25, assembled clones with MiXCR and retained in-frame beta chains. The sample records 7,000 to 10,000 clones, roughly a quarter of which are singletons. The top ten clonotypes cover 15% to 17% of the sample. No treatment had been received by any patient before thyroid surgery. The sequencing input was tumor tissue. The receptor source for this set is a female donor with papillary thyroid cancer or a benign thyroid nodule (not recorded which). Some clones in this sample may be carry-over from other donors' samples.

About this clone: One junction end disagrees with the germline gene, perhaps due to a read error. V and J are TRBV20-1 and TRBJ2-7, with D unresolved. Germline V gene data show CDR1 as DFQATT and CDR2 as SNEGSKA (reference sequence). The CDR3 is 13 amino acids. CDR3: CRAIDLASYEHYF. In DNA form, the CDR3 reads TGCAGGGCTATAGATCTTGCGTCCTACGAGCACTACTTC.

This clone is medium-sized within its sample. The chain has TRBV11-3 and TRBJ2-7, with a tentative D call TRBD2 (6 bases). Trimming cost V 5 bases and J 5 bases, with 19 bases left between them. Germline-derived CDR1 and CDR2 are SGHNT and YENEEA. This CDR3 has 15 amino acids. CDR3 coding DNA: TGTGCCAGCAGCCGGTGGTCGGGACTCCCCGACGAGCAGTACTTC. Translated: CASSRWSGLPDEQYF.

The sample holds many counts of this clone. This chain links TRBV7-6 with TRBJ2-3; no clear D gene. Trimming stripped 1 base from V and 1 base from J, with 9 bases between. Germline V gene lookup returns CDR1 SGHVS and CDR2 FNYEAQ. This CDR3 has 15 amino acids. CDR3 sequence: CASSLDSFGTDTQYF. The CDR3, as DNA: TGTGCCAGCAGCTTAGACAGCTTCGGCACAGATACGCAGTATTTT.

By sample fraction, this clone is medium-sized. The V call is TRBV5-1, the J call TRBJ2-7, with D maybe TRBD1 (6 bases). The CDR3 length is 13 residues. The germline V and J ends were trimmed by 3 bases and 3 bases, with 10 bases remaining between them. Germline assignment: CDR1 SGHRS and CDR2 YFSETQ. This CDR3 is CASSSGASYEQYF. The DNA of the CDR3 is TGCGCCAGCAGCTCAGGGGCGAGCTACGAGCAGTACTTC.

Sample share makes this clone medium-sized. Other DNA sequences from this sample encode an identical CDR3 as well. J is TRBJ2-3 and V is TRBV24-1, with TRBD1 as a possible D gene (7 bases). CDR1 is KGHDR and CDR2 is SFDVKD in the germline V gene. The germline V and J ends were trimmed by 2 bases and 5 bases, with 10 bases remaining between them. The CDR3 consists of 14 residues. The CDR3 here is CATSDSQGGDTQYF. CDR3 DNA sequence: TGTGCCACCAGTGATTCTCAGGGGGGAGATACGCAGTATTTT.

In this sample, this clone is medium-sized. The chain employs TRBV19 and TRBJ2-5; D gene ambiguous. Germline lookup yields CDR1 LNHDA and CDR2 SQIVND (reference sequence). The CDR3 totals 13 residues. Trimming took off 7 bases at V and 7 bases at J, with 16 bases between the two ends. This chain's CDR3 is CASIGASLRTQYF. CDR3 sequence (DNA): TGTGCCAGTATCGGAGCCAGCCTAAGGACCCAGTACTTC.

In its sample, this clone was seen many times. J is TRBJ1-1 and V is TRBV20-1; 10 bases agree with TRBD1. CDR3 size: 13 residues. Trimming removed 6 bases from V and 5 bases from J; junction bases left unmatched: 6. Germline assignment: CDR1 DFQATT and CDR2 SNEGSKA (reference sequence). CDR3 sequence (DNA): TGCAGTGCCGACAGGGGGCGCGGAACTGAAGCTTTCTTT. This gives the protein CSADRGRGTEAFF.

This clone was picked up many times. The rearrangement links TRBV12-3 or TRBV12-4 to TRBJ1-4; D gene unclear. There are 14 residues in the CDR3. Trimming shortened V by 5 bases and J by 3 bases, and 10 bases separated the two germline ends. This chain's CDR3 is CASSVVGSNEKLFF. The CDR3, as DNA: TGTGCCAGCAGTGTGGTGGGGTCTAATGAAAAACTGTTTTTT.

Sample share makes this clone medium-sized. Distinct nucleotide sequences in the sample also encode this CDR3. This sequence joins TRBV12-3 or TRBV12-4 and TRBJ2-1; TRBD2 might be the D (6 bases). The CDR3 runs to 13 residues. Deletions cut 6 bases from V and 6 bases from J, with 12 bases between. The CDR3 here is CASSLGLRNEQFF. The CDR3 nucleotides read TGTGCCAGCAGCCTGGGACTGCGCAATGAGCAGTTCTTC.

This clone is termed medium-sized. The chain links TRBV25-1 to TRBJ2-3, with 10 bases fitting TRBD1. In germline, CDR1 is MGHDK, CDR2 SYGVNS. The CDR3 consists of 15 residues. Trimming cost V 4 bases and J 3 bases; bases outside gene matches: 4. The CDR3 coding sequence is TGTGCCAGCAGTGCCCGGACAGGGGGAACAGATACGCAGTATTTT. Translation: CASSARTGGTDTQYF. The full variable domain, completed using reference TRBV25-1 and TRBJ2-3, is EADIYQTPRYLVIGTGKKITLECSQTMGHDKMYWYQQDPGMELHLIHYSYGVNSTEKGDLSSESTVSRIRTEHFPLTLESARPSHTSQYLCASSARTGGTDTQYFGPGTRLTVL.

This clone was seen only a few times. The V call is TRBV28, the J call TRBJ2-2; D ambiguous. Looked up from germline, CDR1 is MDHEN and CDR2 is SYDVKM. Trimming removed 6 bases at V and 5 bases at J, with 7 bases between. This CDR3 region has 12 residues. The CDR3, as DNA: TGTGCCAGCAGGGCTAGTACCGGGGAGCTGTTTTTT. Amino acid sequence: CASRASTGELFF.

This clone has ten or more counts. This chain uses TRBV29-1 with TRBJ2-5; D is possibly TRBD2 (6 bases). Germline V lookup: CDR1 SQVTM, CDR2 ANQGSEA. The CDR3 extends over 12 amino acids. The V end was cut by 4 bases, the J end by 3 bases, with 9 bases between. Here the CDR3 reads CSVAEGEETQYF. CDR3 DNA sequence: TGCAGCGTTGCGGAGGGCGAAGAGACCCAGTACTTC.

Judged by abundance, this clone is medium-sized (0.01 to 0.1%). At the DNA level, this CDR3 is encoded by other sequences in the same sample as well. V and J are TRBV2 and TRBJ1-2; unclear D gene. V was pared by 10 bases and J by 4 bases, with 10 bases between. CDR3 size: 11 residues. Per germline, CDR1 SNHLY and CDR2 FYNNEI. This chain's CDR3 is CATGTVYGYTF. CDR3 DNA: TGTGCCACTGGAACAGTCTATGGCTACACCTTC.

This clone was found many times. The chain couples TRBV20-1 to TRBJ2-7; TRBD2 matches 8 bases. Germline CDR1 is DFQATT and CDR2 is SNEGSKA (reference sequence). V trimming: 5 bases; J trimming: 7 bases; junction bases outside the gene matches: 13. This CDR3 comprises 14 residues. The CDR3 here is CSAPHSSGNGEQYF. In DNA, the CDR3 is TGCAGTGCTCCTCACAGTAGCGGGAATGGTGAGCAGTACTTC.

Notes on this clone: The CDR3 end shows no conserved phenylalanine or tryptophan, and so a read error is likely. The rearrangement links TRBV7-9 to TRBJ2-6, with unresolved D. Germline CDR1 is SEHNR and CDR2 is FQNEAQ (reference sequence). The CDR3 is 13 amino acids. V dropped 3 bases and J dropped 8 bases, with 8 bases sitting between them. CDR3 nucleotides: TGTGCCAGCAGCTTCGACGGGTCCAACGTCCTGACTCTC. Translation: CASSFDGSNVLTL.

This clone is medium-sized (0.01 to 0.1%) by share. This chain joins TRBV6-2 or TRBV6-3 and TRBJ1-2, with 10 positions matching TRBD1. V lost 6 bases, J lost 5 bases, and 9 bases stayed unmatched. Germline V lookup: CDR1 MNHEY, CDR2 SVGEGT. The CDR3 extends over 15 amino acids. This chain's CDR3 is CASRPGTGVNYGYTF. In nucleotides, the CDR3 is TGTGCCAGCAGACCCGGGACAGGGGTTAATTATGGCTACACCTTC.